The 6 T cell receptor beta chains below were found in one sample sequenced in a study of T cell responses to AZD1222 COVID-19 vaccine. The data were produced by immunoSEQ multiplex PCR, yet TCRdb's version contains in-frame clones alone and is incomplete. This sample carries 45,000 to 65,000 clones, 80% to 90% of them seen once, and the ten largest clones take less than 3.5%. Sequencing used peripheral blood, obtained 28 days after the second AZD1222 dose. Receptors were obtained from an adult who received the AZD1222 COVID-19 vaccine.

The chain combines TRBV5-6 with TRBJ2-5; possible D gene TRBD2, 6 bases. The CDR3 covers 14 residues. Germline V gene lookup returns CDR1 SGHDT and CDR2 YYEEEE. Trimming pared 3 bases from V and 3 bases from J, leaving 12 bases between. CDR3 coding DNA: TGTGCCAGCAGCTCCCAGGGAGGAGAAGAGACCCAGTACTTC. Translated: CASSSQGGEETQYF. The complete variable domain, with remaining parts taken from reference TRBV5-6 and TRBJ2-5, reads DAGVTQSPTHLIKTRGQQVTLRCSPKSGHDTVSWYQQALGQGPQFIFQYYEEEERQRGNFPDRFSGHQFPNYSSELNVNALLLGDSALYLCASSSQGGEETQYFGPGTRLLVL.

The chain's CDR3 is CASSVEGTDTQYF. Written as DNA, the CDR3 is TGTGCCAGCAGCGTAGAGGGGACGGATACGCAGTATTTT. The chain recombines TRBV9 with TRBJ2-3; D possibly matches TRBD1 or TRBD2 (5 bases each). Germline V gives CDR1 SGDLS, CDR2 YYNGEE. Trimming pared 0 bases from V and 6 bases from J, leaving 8 bases between. The CDR3 contains 13 residues.

The chain uses TRBV6-1 and TRBJ1-3; no clear D. Per germline, CDR1 MNHNS and CDR2 SASEGT. The V gene lost 4 bases and the J gene lost 0 bases, with 13 bases spanning the gap. The CDR3 consists of 16 residues. CDR3 in amino acids: CASSGGRGASGNTIYF. DNA of the CDR3: TGTGCCAGCAGTGGAGGCCGGGGAGCCTCTGGAAACACCATATATTTT.

The V call is TRBV5-1, the J call TRBJ2-1, with 10 nucleotides matching TRBD2. Trimming at V came to 4 bases and at J to 0 bases, leaving 16 bases not matched to a gene. The CDR3 loop spans 20 amino acids. Germline CDR1 is SGHRS and CDR2 is YFSETQ. CDR3 loop: CASSQPGTSDRASSYNEQFF. The CDR3 DNA is TGCGCCAGCAGCCAGCCCGGGACTAGCGATCGCGCCAGCTCCTACAATGAGCAGTTCTTC.

V is TRBV3-1 (or the pseudogene TRBV3-2) and J is TRBJ1-6; tentatively, D is TRBD1 (6 bases). Germline CDR1 is LGHDT and CDR2 is YNNKEL (reference sequence). V dropped 5 bases and J dropped 9 bases, with 14 bases sitting between them. The CDR3 has 14 residues. In nucleotides, the CDR3 is TGTGCCAGCAGCTCCGGGACACTTGGTTCACCCCTCCACTTT. Its translation is CASSSGTLGSPLHF.

J is TRBJ2-2 and V is TRBV10-1, with D uncertain. V shed 4 bases and J shed 6 bases, with 9 bases lying between them. The CDR3 spans 13 residues. Germline V lookup: CDR1 WNHNN, CDR2 SYGVQD (reference sequence). Here the CDR3 DNA reads TGCGCCAGCAGTGGGGCCCGGCCCGGGGAGCTGTTTTTT. Translation: CASSGARPGELFF.